This passage covers 9 T cell receptor beta chains from one sample sequenced in a study of T cell responses to AZD1222 COVID-19 vaccine. Sequencing used immunoSEQ multiplex PCR; TCRdb keeps in-frame clones, though not all of them. Among roughly 84,000 clones listed, approximately 83% were seen once. The sequenced sample was peripheral blood, obtained 28 days after the second AZD1222 dose. These receptors came from an adult who received the AZD1222 COVID-19 vaccine.

The chain uses TRBV5-4 and TRBJ2-3, with unresolved D. Looked up from germline, CDR1 is SGHNT and CDR2 is YYREEE (reference sequence). The CDR3 is made up of 14 amino acids. Trimming took 7 bases from V and 3 from J, leaving 15 bases between them. CDR3 coding DNA: TGTGCCAGCTCTCCCCGTCCCCATACAGATACGCAGTATTTT. This gives the protein CASSPRPHTDTQYF.

The V and J genes are TRBV19 and TRBJ1-2; D not certain. The CDR3 is made up of 14 amino acids. Germline CDR1 LNHDA, CDR2 SQIVND (reference sequence). V lost 5 bases, J lost 1 base, and 11 bases lay in between. The CDR3 nucleotides read TGTGCCAGTAGTTTTGTTGGGGTTAACTATGGCTACACCTTC. This codes for CASSFVGVNYGYTF.

The chain joins TRBV5-1 to TRBJ2-7, with 7 nucleotides matching TRBD1. Germline V gene sequence: CDR1 SGHRS, CDR2 YFSETQ. V gave up 0 bases and J gave up 3 bases; unmatched junction bases: 3. There are 14 residues in the CDR3. The DNA of the CDR3 is TGCGCCAGCAGCTTGGGACAGGGAGTCTACGAGCAGTACGTC. It codes for CASSLGQGVYEQYV.

This chain connects TRBV7-8 to TRBJ2-1; 8 bases map to TRBD2. Germline CDR1 SGHVS, CDR2 FQNEAQ. The J segment lost 6 bases and the V segment lost 5 bases, leaving 9 bases of the junction unmatched. This CDR3 region has 15 residues. The CDR3 sequence: CASSHSGVSPNEQFF. CDR3 coding DNA: TGTGCCAGCAGCCATAGCGGGGTAAGTCCCAATGAGCAGTTCTTC.

The chain uses TRBV4-3 and TRBJ1-2; the match to TRBD1 covers 9 bases. The CDR3 loop spans 14 amino acids. Trimming cost V 5 bases and J 7 bases; bases outside gene matches: 8. From germline, CDR1 is LGHNA and CDR2 YSLEER. The CDR3 spells CASSAGQGMSGYTF. The DNA for the CDR3 is TGCGCCAGCAGCGCTGGACAGGGGATGAGTGGCTACACCTTC.

Only one count was recorded for this clone. This chain links TRBV6-2 or TRBV6-3 with TRBJ2-3; 10 nucleotides line up with TRBD1. Germline-derived CDR1 and CDR2 are MNHEY and SVGEGT. V trimming: 4 bases; J trimming: 4 bases; junction bases outside the gene matches: 5. The CDR3 is 15 amino acids. The CDR3 sequence: CASSSRTGGADTQYF. The CDR3 nucleotides read TGTGCCAGCAGTTCGAGGACAGGGGGAGCAGATACGCAGTATTTT.

This chain links TRBV9 with TRBJ2-4; perhaps TRBD2 as D (6 bases). Germline lookup yields CDR1 SGDLS and CDR2 YYNGEE. The CDR3 consists of 12 residues. The V end lost 0 bases, the J end lost 9 bases, and 7 bases lay between the germline ends. CDR3 in amino acids: CASSVGGGIQYF. The CDR3 DNA follows: TGTGCCAGCAGCGTAGGGGGAGGCATTCAGTACTTC.

The chain has TRBV11-3 and TRBJ2-5; D possibly matches TRBD1 or TRBD2 (5 bases each). The CDR3 extends over 14 amino acids. CDR1 and CDR2 (germline): SGHNT, YENEEA. V was shortened by 9 bases and J by 2 bases, with 16 bases between the two germline ends. The CDR3 is CASGGSFIQETQYF. The CDR3 nucleotides are TGTGCCAGTGGGGGATCGTTCATACAAGAGACCCAGTACTTC.

This chain links TRBV28 with TRBJ1-5, with D unresolved. CDR1 MDHEN and CDR2 SYDVKM come from the germline V gene. The CDR3 spans 13 residues. Trimming stripped 9 bases from V and 6 bases from J, with 15 bases between. This CDR3 reads CASAAGIGQPQHF. As DNA, the CDR3 is TGTGCCAGTGCGGCGGGGATTGGTCAGCCCCAGCATTTT. Using reference TRBV28 and TRBJ1-5 for the parts outside the CDR3, the full variable domain is DVKVTQSSRYLVKRTGEKVFLECVQDMDHENMFWYRQDPGLGLRLIYFSYDVKMKEKGDIPEGYSVSREKKERFSLILESASTNQTSMYLCASAAGIGQPQHFGDGTRLSIL.